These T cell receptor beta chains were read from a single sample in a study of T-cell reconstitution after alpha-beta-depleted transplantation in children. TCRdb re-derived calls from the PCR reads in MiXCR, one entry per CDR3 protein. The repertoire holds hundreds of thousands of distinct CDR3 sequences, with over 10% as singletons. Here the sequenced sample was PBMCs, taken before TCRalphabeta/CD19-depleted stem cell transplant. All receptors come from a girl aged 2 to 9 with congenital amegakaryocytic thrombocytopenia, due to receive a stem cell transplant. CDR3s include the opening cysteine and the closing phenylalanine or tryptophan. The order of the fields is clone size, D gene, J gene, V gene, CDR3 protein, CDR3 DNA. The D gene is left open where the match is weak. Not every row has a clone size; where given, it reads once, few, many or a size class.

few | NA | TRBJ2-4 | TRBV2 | CASSESQDSLAKNIQYF | TGTGCCAGCAGTGAATCCCAGGACAGTTTAGCCAAAAACATTCAGTACTTC
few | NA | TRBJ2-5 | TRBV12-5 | CASGFPSMSQETQYF | TGTGCTAGTGGTTTCCCCTCCATGAGCCAAGAGACCCAGTACTTC
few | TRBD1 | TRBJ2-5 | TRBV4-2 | CASSQKADREETQYF | TGTGCCAGCAGCCAAAAGGCCGACAGGGAAGAGACCCAGTACTTC
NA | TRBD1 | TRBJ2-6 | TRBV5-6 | CASSLSWWDRGPGANVLTF | TGTGCCAGCAGCTTGAGTTGGTGGGACAGGGGACCTGGGGCCAACGTCCTGACTTTC
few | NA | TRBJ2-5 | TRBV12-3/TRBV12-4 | CASSPPGTMETQYF | TGTGCCAGCAGTCCCCCGGGGACAATGGAGACCCAGTACTTC
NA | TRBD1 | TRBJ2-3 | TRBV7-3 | CASSSTGTGPDTQYF | TGTGCCAGCAGCTCCACTGGGACAGGTCCGGATACGCAGTATTTT
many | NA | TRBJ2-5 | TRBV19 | CAIPSRGGRGETQYF | TGTGCCATCCCTTCCAGGGGCGGGAGAGGGGAGACCCAGTACTTC
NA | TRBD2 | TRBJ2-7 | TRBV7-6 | CASSPKTSGRSYEQYF | TGTGCCAGCAGCCCTAAGACTAGCGGGCGCTCCTACGAGCAGTACTTC
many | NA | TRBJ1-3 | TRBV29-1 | CSVDVEKSSGNTIYF | TGCAGCGTTGATGTAGAAAAAAGCTCTGGAAACACCATATATTTT
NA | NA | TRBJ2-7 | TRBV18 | CASFSGGTNEQYF | TGTGCCAGCTTCTCTGGGGGCACGAACGAGCAGTACTTC
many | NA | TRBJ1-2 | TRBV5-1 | CASSLAWVEDYGYTF | TGCGCCAGCAGCTTGGCCTGGGTTGAAGACTATGGCTACACCTTC
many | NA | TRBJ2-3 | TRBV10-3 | CAGRSGNTQYF | TGTGCCGGTCGGTCAGGGAATACGCAGTATTTT
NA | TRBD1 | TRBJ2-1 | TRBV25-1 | CASSHTSRTGVRNEQFF | TGTGCCAGCAGTCATACTTCCAGGACAGGGGTTCGCAATGAGCAGTTCTTC
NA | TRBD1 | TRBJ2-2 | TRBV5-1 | CASSPGQGIGTGELFF | TGCGCCAGCAGCCCCGGACAGGGCATAGGAACCGGGGAGCTGTTTTTT
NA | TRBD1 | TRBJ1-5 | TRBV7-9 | CASSSEQGNQPQHF | TGTGCCAGCAGCTCTGAACAGGGGAATCAGCCCCAGCATTTT
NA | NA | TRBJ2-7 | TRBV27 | CASSLKRGGPYEQYF | TGTGCCAGCAGTTTAAAACGGGGTGGGCCCTACGAGCAGTACTTC
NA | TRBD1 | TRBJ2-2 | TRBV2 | CASSEYRGDTGELFF | TGTGCCAGCAGTGAATACAGGGGGGACACCGGGGAGCTGTTTTTT
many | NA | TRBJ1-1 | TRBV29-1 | CSVEGRLNTEAFF | TGCAGCGTCGAGGGACGGTTGAACACTGAAGCTTTCTTT
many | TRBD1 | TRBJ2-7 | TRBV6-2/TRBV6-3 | CASSTRPGQPYEQYF | TGTGCCAGCAGTACCCGTCCGGGACAGCCCTACGAGCAGTACTTC
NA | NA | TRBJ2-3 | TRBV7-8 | CASSLAVSWMRDTQYF | TGTGCCAGCAGCTTGGCGGTCTCCTGGATGCGGGATACGCAGTATTTT
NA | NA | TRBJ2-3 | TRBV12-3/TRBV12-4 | CASKSAGTQYF | TGTGCCAGCAAGAGTGCGGGGACGCAGTATTTT
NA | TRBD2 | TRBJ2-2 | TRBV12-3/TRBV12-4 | CASSDGTSWDTGVLFF | TGTGCCAGCAGTGATGGGACTAGCTGGGACACCGGGGTGCTGTTTTTT
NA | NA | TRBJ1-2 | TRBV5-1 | CASSLVGMRDGYGYTF | TGCGCCAGCAGCTTGGTGGGTATGAGGGACGGCTATGGCTACACCTTC
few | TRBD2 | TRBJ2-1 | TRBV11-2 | CASSSQGAGDYNEQFF | TGTGCCAGCAGCTCCCAAGGGGCGGGAGACTACAATGAGCAGTTCTTC
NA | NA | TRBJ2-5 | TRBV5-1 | CASSLSPTGTETQYF | TGCGCCAGCAGCTTAAGTCCGACAGGCACCGAGACCCAGTACTTC
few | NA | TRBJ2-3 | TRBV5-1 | CASSPQSGRYTDTQYF | TGCGCCAGCAGCCCCCAGTCAGGGCGCTACACAGATACGCAGTATTTT
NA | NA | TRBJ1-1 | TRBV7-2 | CASSEVGYDTEAFF | TGTGCCAGCAGCGAAGTGGGATATGACACTGAAGCTTTCTTT
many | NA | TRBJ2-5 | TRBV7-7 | CASSSGTSMIQETQYF | TGTGCCAGCAGCTCCGGGACCTCAATGATCCAAGAGACCCAGTACTTC
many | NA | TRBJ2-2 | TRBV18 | CASSPIRVESTGELFF | TGTGCCAGCTCACCAATACGGGTGGAGTCCACCGGGGAGCTGTTTTTT
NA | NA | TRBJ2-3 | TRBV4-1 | CASSQEGFTDTQYF | TGCGCCAGCAGCCAAGAGGGGTTCACAGATACGCAGTATTTT
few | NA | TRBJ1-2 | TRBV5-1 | CASTIESRYGYTF | TGCGCCAGCACCATAGAGTCGAGATATGGCTACACCTTC
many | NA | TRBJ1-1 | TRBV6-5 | CASSYGGVGNTEAFF | TGTGCCAGCAGTTACGGGGGGGTGGGGAACACTGAAGCTTTCTTT
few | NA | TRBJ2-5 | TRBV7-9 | CASSSVGDETQYF | TGTGCCAGCAGTTCCGTTGGGGACGAGACCCAGTACTTC
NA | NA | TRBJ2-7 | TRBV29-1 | CSVDSPGGYEQYF | TGCAGCGTTGACTCACCCGGGGGCTACGAGCAGTACTTC
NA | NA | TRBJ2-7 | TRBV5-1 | CASSPNLDEQYF | TGCGCCAGCAGCCCAAATCTAGACGAGCAGTACTTC
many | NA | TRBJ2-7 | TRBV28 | CASSFRPGPAYEQYF | TGTGCCAGCAGTTTTCGTCCAGGGCCCGCCTACGAGCAGTACTTC
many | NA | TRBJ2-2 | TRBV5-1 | CASSYLNTGELFF | TGCGCCAGCAGCTACCTGAACACCGGGGAGCTGTTTTTT
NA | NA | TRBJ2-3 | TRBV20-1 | CSARDPVDSELTDTQYF | TGCAGTGCTAGAGATCCCGTGGATAGCGAGCTCACAGATACGCAGTATTTT
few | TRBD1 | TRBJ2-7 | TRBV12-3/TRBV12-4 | CASSPWRTGPSFEQYF | TGTGCCAGCAGCCCATGGCGGACAGGGCCATCCTTCGAGCAGTACTTC
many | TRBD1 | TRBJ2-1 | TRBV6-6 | CASSPRTGDEQFF | TGTGCCAGCAGCCCAAGGACAGGCGATGAGCAGTTCTTC
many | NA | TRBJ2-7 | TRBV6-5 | CASSYSIESLGEQYF | TGTGCCAGCAGTTACTCGATAGAAAGCCTGGGCGAGCAGTACTTC
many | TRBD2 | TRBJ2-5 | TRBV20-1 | CSASPPGGKETQYF | TGCAGTGCTAGTCCCCCGGGAGGGAAAGAGACCCAGTACTTC
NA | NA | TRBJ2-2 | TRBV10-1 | CASSESTGQTELFF | TGCGCCAGCAGTGAGTCAACAGGACAGACAGAGCTGTTTTTT
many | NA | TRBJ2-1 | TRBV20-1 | CSAAPGALFF | TGCAGTGCTGCCCCGGGGGCCTTGTTCTTC
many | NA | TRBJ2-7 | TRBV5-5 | CASSPSGVRTDTYEQYF | TGTGCCAGCAGCCCCTCAGGGGTGAGGACAGATACCTACGAGCAGTACTTC
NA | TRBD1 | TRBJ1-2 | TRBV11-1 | CASSSRTGPLLSYGYTF | TGTGCCAGCAGCTCCCGGACAGGACCTCTATTGTCCTATGGCTACACCTTC
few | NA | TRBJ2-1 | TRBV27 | CASSLQSVRGLAGWTEQFF | TGTGCCAGCAGTCTCCAGTCGGTTCGTGGGCTAGCAGGATGGACTGAGCAGTTCTTC
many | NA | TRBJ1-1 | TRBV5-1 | CASSLGNFEAFF | TGCGCCAGCAGCTTGGGGAATTTTGAAGCTTTCTTT
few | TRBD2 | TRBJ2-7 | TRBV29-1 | CSVEEGRRGVLGYEQYF | TGCAGCGTTGAAGAGGGCCGTCGGGGGGTGTTAGGATACGAGCAGTACTTC
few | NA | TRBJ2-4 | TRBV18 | CASSPPGQADIQYF | TGTGCCAGCTCACCACCAGGCCAGGCGGACATTCAGTACTTC